Following are 5 T cell receptor beta chains from one sample sequenced in a study of human T cells and chemical hapten exposure. Time point meaning: pre-sensitization, week 0. Sample treatment: therapeutic diphenylcyclopropenone sensitization with weekly scalp DPC. Sequencing started from total RNA isolated from unfractionated whole blood. MiXCR, run by TCRdb on the RACE reads, gives a single entry per CDR3 protein. The sample consists of 33,000 or so distinct CDR3 sequences, 9% to 15% of them appearing once. Specimen: whole blood, collected in connection with sensitization to the hapten diphenylcyclopropenone (DPC). The receptors come from a woman aged 40-49 years with alopecia areata. Some clones in this sample may be carry-over from other donors' samples.

This clonotype has at least ten counts. The chain carries TRBV27 and TRBJ2-7; 8 nucleotides line up with TRBD2. This CDR3 spans 15 amino acids. Germline V lookup: CDR1 MNHEY, CDR2 SMNVEV (reference sequence). V shed 4 bases, J shed 4 bases, and the junction held 9 bases outside the gene matches. The CDR3 spells CASSSGAGVWYEQYF. CDR3 in DNA: TGTGCCAGCAGTTCGGGAGCGGGAGTTTGGTACGAGCAGTACTTC.

This clonotype was counted many times. The rearrangement joins TRBV12-3 or TRBV12-4 to TRBJ2-7; no clear D gene. The V and J ends lost 6 bases and 1 base respectively, with 7 bases between them. CDR3 length: 12 amino acids. CDR3 sequence (DNA): TGTGCCAGCAGCCGACTTTCCTACGAGCAGTACTTC. Residues: CASSRLSYEQYF.

On this clonotype itself: This may be a read error, as it is one base from a much larger clone. The chain carries TRBV6-2 or TRBV6-3 and TRBJ2-6; TRBD2 agrees at 8 bases. The CDR3 has 16 residues. Germline loops: CDR1 MNHEY, CDR2 SVGEGT. Here the CDR3 reads CGSSYSRGAGANVLTF. Written as DNA, the CDR3 is TGTGGCAGCAGTTACTCGCGGGGGGCTGGGGCCAACGTCCTGACTTTC.

This clonotype came up a few times. The CDR3 DNA reads as TGCAGCGGCCTCTCTGGGGCCAACGTCCTGACTTTC. Protein product: CSGLSGANVLTF. The rearrangement links TRBV29-1 to TRBJ2-6; D is undetermined. The CDR3 sequence is 12 residues long. Trimming took 7 bases from V and 0 from J, leaving 4 bases between them. Germline CDR1 SQVTM, CDR2 ANQGSEA.

This clonotype has at least ten counts. The J gene is TRBJ1-4, the V gene TRBV4-3; no clear D. Trimming shortened V by 6 bases and J by 6 bases, and 14 bases separated the two germline ends. CDR1 and CDR2 from the germline V gene are LGHNA and YSLEER. This CDR3 contains 14 residues. The CDR3 loop is CASSFDVGDEKLFF. In nucleotides, the CDR3 is TGCGCCAGCAGTTTCGACGTAGGAGATGAAAAACTGTTTTTT.